The sequence of this T cell receptor (beta chain) was determined in a study of T cell responses to AZD1222 COVID-19 vaccine (dated by TCRdb to about 2021). Background on the whole study: AZD1222 recipients given second doses at about 4 weeks or at about 12 weeks were pooled, since spike-specific TCR depth and breadth were not found to differ between the two schedules. Trial participants were enrolled into age subgroups of 18-55, 56-69 and 70-plus years, which contained 148, 28 and 57 TCR-sequenced participants, respectively. TCR sequencing covered over 230 trial participants: roughly 200 given two doses of AZD1222 and 26 given two doses of MenACWY control vaccine. What the authors observed across the whole study: Reportedly, almost half of the unique spike-specific TCRs recognized epitopes lying outside the regions that are mutated in the B.1.351 and B.1.1.7 variants. Conclusions about previously exposed vaccinees were limited because only 5 or 6 AZD1222 recipients were SARS-CoV-2 seropositive at baseline. Most participants were white British and females outnumbered males, and the authors suggested that clonal diversity may have been underestimated. The whole spike protein was spanned by vaccine-associated CD4 TCRs, and dominant responses were seen in regions 160-218 and 743-854. The 56-69-year group was small, and its depth increase did not reach significance, likely because of low power. A significant rise in spike-specific TCR breadth and depth was observed after two AZD1222 doses relative to day 0 and relative to MenACWY recipients. Because no day 14 peak-response samples were available, the repertoires could be characterized only after the peak T cell response.

The label giving this sample's time point can be read as: baseline before first vaccination. Vaccinee samples came from UK trials COV001 and COV002, including a single-blind randomized controlled phase 2/3 trial of AZD1222 (ChAdOx1 nCoV-19) in healthy adults. For TCRbeta chain sequencing, PBMC samples were collected from trial participants at day 0 and at day 28 after the second dose. As to this clone: It lacks a known antigen. The sample holds no much larger clone one base away, and base qualities are not on file.

The CDR3 regions of human TCRbeta chains were subjected to immunosequencing. The published analysis was carried out like this. Repertoire TCRs were checked for matches against a reference library of SARS-CoV-2-specific TCRs that had been generated using the MIRA antigen-specificity platform. Breadth was defined as the fraction of unique TCRs that were SARS-CoV-2-associated. Depth was defined as the fraction of total T cells that were SARS-CoV-2-associated. Using the MIRA data, each spike-specific TCR was assigned both to the spike region to which the TCR was reactive and to a CD4 or CD8 class. Log10-transformed breadth and depth values were compared by one-way ANOVA with Sidak's multiple comparisons tests. TCRdb carries this immuneACCESS record with in-frame sequences only. Its versions omit some clonotypes, under half of them owing to an unresolved V gene in the studies checked, with the rest unexplained. Clone size and the V and J calls come from that table; the DNA yielded D and trimming. In this sample the table shows around 77,000 clones, around 86% of which occur a single time. The top ten hold about 2.4% of the sample.

The CDR3 starts with the cysteine, ends with the phenylalanine, and has 17 residues. The kept DNA is CDR3 alone, 51 bases in frame from the first base. Relative to germline, V is missing 4 bases and J is missing 0 bases, with 4 bases of the junction outside any gene match. CDR1 and CDR2 were assigned from the germline V gene as SGHTA and FQGNSA. This receptor was taken from an adult in good health. The chain couples TRBV7-2 to TRBJ2-2; 11 junctional bases match TRBD2. The sample was peripheral blood, taken on day 0 of AZD1222 vaccination. The CDR3: CASSSRLAGTNTGELFF. In nucleotide form, the sequence is TGTGCCAGCAGCTCCAGACTAGCGGGAACGAACACCGGGGAGCTGTTTTTT.